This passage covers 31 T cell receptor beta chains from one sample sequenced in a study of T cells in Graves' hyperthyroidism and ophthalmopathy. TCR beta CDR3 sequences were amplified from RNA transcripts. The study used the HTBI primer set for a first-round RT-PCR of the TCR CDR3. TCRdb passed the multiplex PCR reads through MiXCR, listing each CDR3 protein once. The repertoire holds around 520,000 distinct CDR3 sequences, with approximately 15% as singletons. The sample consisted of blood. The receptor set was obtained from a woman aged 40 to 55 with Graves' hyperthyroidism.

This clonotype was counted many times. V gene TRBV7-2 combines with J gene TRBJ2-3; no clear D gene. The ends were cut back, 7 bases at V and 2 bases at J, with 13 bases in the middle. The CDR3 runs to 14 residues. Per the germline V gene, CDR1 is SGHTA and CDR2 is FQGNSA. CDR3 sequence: CASTPGRVTDTQYF. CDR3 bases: TGTGCCAGCACCCCCGGAAGAGTCACAGATACGCAGTATTTT.

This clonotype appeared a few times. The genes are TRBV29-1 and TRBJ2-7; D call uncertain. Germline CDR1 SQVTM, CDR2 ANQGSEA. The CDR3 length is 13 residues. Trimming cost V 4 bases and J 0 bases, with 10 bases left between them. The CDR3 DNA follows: TGCAGCGTTGTATTTGGGGACTCCTACGAGCAGTACTTC. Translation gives CSVVFGDSYEQYF.

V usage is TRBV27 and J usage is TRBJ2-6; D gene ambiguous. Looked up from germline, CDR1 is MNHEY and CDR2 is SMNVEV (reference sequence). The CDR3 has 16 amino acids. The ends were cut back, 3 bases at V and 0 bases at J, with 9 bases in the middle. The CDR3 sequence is CASSFYHNSGANVLTF. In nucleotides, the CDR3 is TGTGCCAGCAGTTTTTATCACAACTCTGGGGCCAACGTCCTGACTTTC. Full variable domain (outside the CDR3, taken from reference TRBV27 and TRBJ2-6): EAQVTQNPRYLITVTGKKLTVTCSQNMNHEYMSWYRQDPGLGLRQIYYSMNVEVTDKGDVPEGYKVSRKEKRNFPLILESPSPNQTSLYFCASSFYHNSGANVLTFGAGSRLTVL.

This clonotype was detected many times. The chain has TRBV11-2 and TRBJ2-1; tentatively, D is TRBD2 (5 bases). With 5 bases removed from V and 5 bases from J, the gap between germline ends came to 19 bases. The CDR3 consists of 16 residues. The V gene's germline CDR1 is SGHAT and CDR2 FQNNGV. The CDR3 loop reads CASSPRPGYGNNEQFF. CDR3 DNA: TGTGCCAGCAGCCCTAGGCCGGGGTATGGGAACAATGAGCAGTTCTTC.

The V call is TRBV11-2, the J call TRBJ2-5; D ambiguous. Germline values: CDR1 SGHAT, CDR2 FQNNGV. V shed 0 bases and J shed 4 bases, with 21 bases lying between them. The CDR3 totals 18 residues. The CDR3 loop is CASSLDLFRSSEGETQYF. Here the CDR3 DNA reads TGTGCCAGCAGCTTAGATCTTTTTAGGTCCTCAGAAGGAGAGACCCAGTACTTC.

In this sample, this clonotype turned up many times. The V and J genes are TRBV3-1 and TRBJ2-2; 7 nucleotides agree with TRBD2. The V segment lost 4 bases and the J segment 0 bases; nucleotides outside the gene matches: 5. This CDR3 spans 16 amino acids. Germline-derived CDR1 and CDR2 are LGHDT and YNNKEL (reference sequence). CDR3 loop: CASSRRLAANTGELFF. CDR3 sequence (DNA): TGTGCCAGCAGCCGACGACTAGCAGCGAACACCGGGGAGCTGTTTTTT. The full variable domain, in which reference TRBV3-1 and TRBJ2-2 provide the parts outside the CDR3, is DTAVSQTPKYLVTQMGNDKSIKCEQNLGHDTMYWYKQDSKKFLKIMFSYNNKELIINETVPNRFSPKSPDKAHLNLHINSLELGDSAVYFCASSRRLAANTGELFFGEGSRLTVL.

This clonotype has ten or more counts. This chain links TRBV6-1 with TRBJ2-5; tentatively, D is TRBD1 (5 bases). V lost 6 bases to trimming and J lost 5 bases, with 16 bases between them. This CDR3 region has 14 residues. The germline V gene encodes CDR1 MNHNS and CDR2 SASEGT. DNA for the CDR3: TGTGCCAGCAGATCTACAGGTATCCAGGAGACCCAGTACTTC. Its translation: CASRSTGIQETQYF.

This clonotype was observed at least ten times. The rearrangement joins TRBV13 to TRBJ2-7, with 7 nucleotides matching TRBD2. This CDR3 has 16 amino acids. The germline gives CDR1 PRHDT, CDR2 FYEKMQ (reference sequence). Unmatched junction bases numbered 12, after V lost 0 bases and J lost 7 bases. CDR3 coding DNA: TGTGCCAGCAGCTTAGGCCCCTTTTGGGGGGGGGGAGAGCAGTACTTC. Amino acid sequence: CASSLGPFWGGGEQYF.

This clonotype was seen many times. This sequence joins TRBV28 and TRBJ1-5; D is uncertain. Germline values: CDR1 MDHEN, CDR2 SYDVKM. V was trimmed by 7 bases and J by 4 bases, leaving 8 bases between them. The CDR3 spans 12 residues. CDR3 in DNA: TGTGCCAGCATGATGGGGAATCAGCCCCAGCATTTT. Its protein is CASMMGNQPQHF. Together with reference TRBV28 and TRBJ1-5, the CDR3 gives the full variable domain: DVKVTQSSRYLVKRTGEKVFLECVQDMDHENMFWYRQDPGLGLRLIYFSYDVKMKEKGDIPEGYSVSREKKERFSLILESASTNQTSMYLCASMMGNQPQHFGDGTRLSIL.

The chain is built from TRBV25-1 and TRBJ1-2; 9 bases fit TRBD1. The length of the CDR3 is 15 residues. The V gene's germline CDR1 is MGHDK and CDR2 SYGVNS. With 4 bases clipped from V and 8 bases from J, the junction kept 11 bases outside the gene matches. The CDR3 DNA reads TGTGCCAGCAGTGCCATGAGGACAGGGGCCTACGGCTACACCTTC. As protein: CASSAMRTGAYGYTF.

CDR3 residues: CASSPWTENNEKLFF. The CDR3 nucleotides are TGTGCCAGCAGCCCCTGGACGGAGAATAATGAAAAACTGTTTTTT. The V and J genes are TRBV7-9 and TRBJ1-4, with D unclear. The CDR3 covers 15 residues. Germline V gene data show CDR1 as SEHNR and CDR2 as FQNEAQ (reference sequence). Trimming stripped 5 bases from V and 4 bases from J, with 14 bases between.

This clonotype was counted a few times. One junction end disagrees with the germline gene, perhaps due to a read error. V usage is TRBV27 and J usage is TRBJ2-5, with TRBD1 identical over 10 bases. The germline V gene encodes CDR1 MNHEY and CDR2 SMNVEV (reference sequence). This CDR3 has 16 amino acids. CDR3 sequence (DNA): TGTGCCAGCAGTCCATACCCCGGGACAGGGGTAGAGACCCAGCACTTC. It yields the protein CASSPYPGTGVETQHF.

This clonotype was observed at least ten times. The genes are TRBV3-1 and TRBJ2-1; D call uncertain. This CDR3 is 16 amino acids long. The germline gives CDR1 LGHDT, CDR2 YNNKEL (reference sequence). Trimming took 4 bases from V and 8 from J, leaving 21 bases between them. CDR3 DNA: TGTGCCAGCAGCCCCGGAGCCTCAGTTAGGGCTTATGAGCAGTTCTTC. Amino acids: CASSPGASVRAYEQFF.

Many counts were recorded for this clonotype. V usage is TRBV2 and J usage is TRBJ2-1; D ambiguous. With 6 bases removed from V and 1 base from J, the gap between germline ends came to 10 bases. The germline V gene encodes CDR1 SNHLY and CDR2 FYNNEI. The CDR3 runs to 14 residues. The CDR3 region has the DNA TGTGCCAGCAGGTACGCGTCTTCCTACAATGAGCAGTTCTTC. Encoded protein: CASRYASSYNEQFF.

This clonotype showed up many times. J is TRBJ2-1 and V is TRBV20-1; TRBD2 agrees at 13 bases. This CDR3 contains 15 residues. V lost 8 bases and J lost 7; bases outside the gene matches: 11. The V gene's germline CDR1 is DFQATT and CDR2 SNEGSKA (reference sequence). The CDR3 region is CSSTLRLAGGNEQFF. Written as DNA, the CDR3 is TGCAGTTCAACCCTGCGACTAGCGGGGGGAAATGAGCAGTTCTTC.

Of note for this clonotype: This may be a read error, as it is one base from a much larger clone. This CDR3 reads CASSLAGYGRARTDTQYF. The CDR3, as DNA: TGTGCCAGCAGCTTAGCCGGTTATGGGAGGGCCCGGACAGATACGCAGTATTTT. This chain uses TRBV7-2 with TRBJ2-3; 7 positions match TRBD2. Germline V gives CDR1 SGHTA, CDR2 FQGNSA. Trimming at V came to 0 bases and at J to 3 bases, leaving 12 bases not matched to a gene. This CDR3 comprises 18 residues. Combining the CDR3 with reference TRBV7-2 and TRBJ2-3 gives the whole variable domain GAGVSQSPSNKVTEKGKDVELRCDPISGHTALYWYRQSLGQGLEFLIYFQGNSAPDKSGLPSDRFSAERTGGSVSTLTIQRTQQEDSAVYLCASSLAGYGRARTDTQYFGPGTRLTVL.

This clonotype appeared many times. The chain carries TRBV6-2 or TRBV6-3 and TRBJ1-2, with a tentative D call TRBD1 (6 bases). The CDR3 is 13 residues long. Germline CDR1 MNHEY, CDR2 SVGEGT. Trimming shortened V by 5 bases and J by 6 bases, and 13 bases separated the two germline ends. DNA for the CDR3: TGTGCCAGCAGTCAGACAGGATCCCATGGCTACACCTTC. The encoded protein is CASSQTGSHGYTF.

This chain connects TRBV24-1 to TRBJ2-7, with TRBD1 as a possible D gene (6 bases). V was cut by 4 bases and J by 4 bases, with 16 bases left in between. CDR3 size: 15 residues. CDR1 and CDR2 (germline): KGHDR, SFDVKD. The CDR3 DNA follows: TGTGCCACCAGTGACCATCAGGGGAAATCTTACGAGCAGTACTTC. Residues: CATSDHQGKSYEQYF.

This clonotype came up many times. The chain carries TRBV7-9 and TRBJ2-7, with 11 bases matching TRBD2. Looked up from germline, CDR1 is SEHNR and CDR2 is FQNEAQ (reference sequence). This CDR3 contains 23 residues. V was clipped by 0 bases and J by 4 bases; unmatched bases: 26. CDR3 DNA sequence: TGTGCCAGCAGCTTAGCCCCGGGACTAGCGGCGAGCCGTGCCACACAAACTCCGTACGAGCAGTACTTC. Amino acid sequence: CASSLAPGLAASRATQTPYEQYF.

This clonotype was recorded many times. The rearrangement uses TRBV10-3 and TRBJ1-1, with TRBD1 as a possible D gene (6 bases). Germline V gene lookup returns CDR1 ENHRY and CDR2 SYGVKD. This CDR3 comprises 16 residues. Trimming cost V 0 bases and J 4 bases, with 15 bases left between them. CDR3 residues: CAISESFRGTTTEAFF. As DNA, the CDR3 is TGTGCCATCAGTGAGTCGTTCAGGGGTACGACCACTGAAGCTTTCTTT.

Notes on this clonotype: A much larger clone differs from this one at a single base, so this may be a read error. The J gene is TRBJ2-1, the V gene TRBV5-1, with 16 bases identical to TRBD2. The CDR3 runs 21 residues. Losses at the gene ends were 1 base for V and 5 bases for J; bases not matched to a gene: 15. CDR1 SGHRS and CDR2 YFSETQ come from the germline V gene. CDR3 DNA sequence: TGCGCCAGCAGCTTGACGGCGGCCCCGGGGACTAGCGGGAGGGCCCACAATGAGCAGTTCTTC. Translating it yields CASSLTAAPGTSGRAHNEQFF.

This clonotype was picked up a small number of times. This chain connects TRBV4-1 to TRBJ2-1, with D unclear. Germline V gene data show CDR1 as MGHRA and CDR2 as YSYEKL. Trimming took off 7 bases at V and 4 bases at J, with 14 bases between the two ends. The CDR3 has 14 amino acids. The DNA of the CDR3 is TGCGCCAGCAACCTTCGATCCGGTTACAATGAGCAGTTCTTC. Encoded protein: CASNLRSGYNEQFF.

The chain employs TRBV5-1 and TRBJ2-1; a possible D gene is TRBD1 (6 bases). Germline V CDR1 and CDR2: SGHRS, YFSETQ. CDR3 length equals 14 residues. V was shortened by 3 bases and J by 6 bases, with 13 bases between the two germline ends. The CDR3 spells CASSWQGSVNEQFF. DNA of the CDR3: TGCGCCAGCAGCTGGCAGGGGTCGGTCAATGAGCAGTTCTTC.

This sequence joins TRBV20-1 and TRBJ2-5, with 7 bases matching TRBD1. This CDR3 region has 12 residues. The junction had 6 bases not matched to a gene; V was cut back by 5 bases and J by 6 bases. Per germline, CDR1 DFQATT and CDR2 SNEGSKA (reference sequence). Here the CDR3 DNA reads TGCAGTGCTCGACGACAGGGCCAGACCCAGTACTTC. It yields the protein CSARRQGQTQYF.

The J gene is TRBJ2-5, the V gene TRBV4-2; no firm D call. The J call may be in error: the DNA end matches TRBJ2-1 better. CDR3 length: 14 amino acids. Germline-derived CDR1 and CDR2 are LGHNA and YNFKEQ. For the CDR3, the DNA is TGTGCCAGCAGCCAAGCCGGGCAGAAAGAGACCCAGTTCTTC. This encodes CASSQAGQKETQFF.

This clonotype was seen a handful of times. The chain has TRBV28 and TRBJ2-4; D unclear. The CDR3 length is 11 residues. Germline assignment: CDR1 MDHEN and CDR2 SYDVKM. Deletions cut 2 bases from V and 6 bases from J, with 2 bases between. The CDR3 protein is CASSLRNIQYF. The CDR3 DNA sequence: TGTGCCAGCAGTTTACGAAACATTCAGTACTTC. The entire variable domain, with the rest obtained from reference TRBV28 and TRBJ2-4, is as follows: DVKVTQSSRYLVKRTGEKVFLECVQDMDHENMFWYRQDPGLGLRLIYFSYDVKMKEKGDIPEGYSVSREKKERFSLILESASTNQTSMYLCASSLRNIQYFGAGTRLSVL.

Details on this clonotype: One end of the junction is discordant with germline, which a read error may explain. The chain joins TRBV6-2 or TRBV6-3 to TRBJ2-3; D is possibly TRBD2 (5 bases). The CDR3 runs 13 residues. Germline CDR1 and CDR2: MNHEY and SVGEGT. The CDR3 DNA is TGTGCCGGCAGCCCGGCTAGCCCGGGAACGCAGTATTTT. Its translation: CAGSPASPGTQYF.

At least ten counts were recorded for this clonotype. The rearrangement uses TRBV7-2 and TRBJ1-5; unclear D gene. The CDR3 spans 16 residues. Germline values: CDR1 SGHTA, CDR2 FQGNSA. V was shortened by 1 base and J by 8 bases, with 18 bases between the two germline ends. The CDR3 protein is CASSLEVTGLREPQHF. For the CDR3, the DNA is TGTGCCAGCAGCTTAGAAGTGACGGGGTTAAGGGAGCCCCAGCATTTT. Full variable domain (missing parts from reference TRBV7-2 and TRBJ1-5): GAGVSQSPSNKVTEKGKDVELRCDPISGHTALYWYRQSLGQGLEFLIYFQGNSAPDKSGLPSDRFSAERTGGSVSTLTIQRTQQEDSAVYLCASSLEVTGLREPQHFGDGTRLSIL.

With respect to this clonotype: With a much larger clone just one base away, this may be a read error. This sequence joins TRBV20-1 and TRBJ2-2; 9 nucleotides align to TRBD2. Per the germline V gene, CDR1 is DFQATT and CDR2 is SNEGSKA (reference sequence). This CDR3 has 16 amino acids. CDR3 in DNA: TGCAGTGCTAGTGGTAGCGGGAGAGGGGCCACCAGGGAGCTGTTTTTT. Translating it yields CSASGSGRGATRELFF.

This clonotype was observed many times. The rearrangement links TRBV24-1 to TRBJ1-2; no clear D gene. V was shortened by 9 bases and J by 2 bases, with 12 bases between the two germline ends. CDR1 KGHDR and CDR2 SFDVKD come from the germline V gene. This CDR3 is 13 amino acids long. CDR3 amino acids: CATAATANYGYTF. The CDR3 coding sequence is TGTGCCACCGCGGCCACGGCGAACTATGGCTACACCTTC.

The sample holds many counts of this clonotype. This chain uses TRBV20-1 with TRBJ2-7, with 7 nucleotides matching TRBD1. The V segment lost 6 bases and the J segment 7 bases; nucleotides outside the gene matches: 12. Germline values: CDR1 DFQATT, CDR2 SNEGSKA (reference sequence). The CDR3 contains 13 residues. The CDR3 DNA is TGCAGTGCACCTGAAGACAGGGTGGGGGAGCAGTACTTC. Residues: CSAPEDRVGEQYF.